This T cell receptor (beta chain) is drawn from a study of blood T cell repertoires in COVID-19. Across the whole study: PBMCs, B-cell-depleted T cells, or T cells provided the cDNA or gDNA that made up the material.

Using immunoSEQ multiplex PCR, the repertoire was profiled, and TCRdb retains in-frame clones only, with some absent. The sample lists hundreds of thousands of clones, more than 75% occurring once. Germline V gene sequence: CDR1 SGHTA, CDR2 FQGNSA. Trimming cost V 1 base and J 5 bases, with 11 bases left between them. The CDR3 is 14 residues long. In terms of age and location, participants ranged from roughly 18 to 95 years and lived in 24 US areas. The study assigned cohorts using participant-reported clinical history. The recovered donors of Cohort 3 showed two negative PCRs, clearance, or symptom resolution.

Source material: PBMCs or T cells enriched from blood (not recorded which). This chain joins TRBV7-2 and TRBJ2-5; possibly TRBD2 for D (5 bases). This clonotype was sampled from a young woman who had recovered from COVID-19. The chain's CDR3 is CASSLVVSVETQYF. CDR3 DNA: TGTGCCAGCAGCTTAGTAGTTAGCGTGGAGACCCAGTACTTC.